This is a list of T cell receptor beta chains from one sample in a study of OX40 agonist ivuxolimab in advanced cancers. Method: immunoSEQ multiplex PCR; TCRdb's copy keeps in-frame clones and lacks some. The sample lists fewer than 100,000 clones, about 93% occurring once. This specimen consisted of CD4+ or CD8+ T cells sorted from blood, obtained in a trial of the OX40 agonist ivuxolimab. These receptors originate from an adult with an advanced solid tumor such as melanoma, head and neck, liver or kidney cancer. Each CDR3 is given with its conserved first and last residue. The order of the fields is V gene, D gene, CDR3 length, J gene, clone size, CDR3 protein, CDR3 DNA. D genes are given only for firm matches. Where a row states a size, it is once, few, many or the class of an expanded clone; other rows omit it.

V gene: TRBV27; D gene: TRBD1; CDR3 length: 12; J gene: TRBJ1-2; clone size: NA; CDR3 protein: CATWTGAYGYTF; CDR3 DNA: TGTGCCACCTGGACAGGGGCCTATGGCTACACCTTC
V gene: TRBV15; D gene: NA; CDR3 length: 14; J gene: TRBJ2-1; clone size: NA; CDR3 protein: CATSIPRGYNEQFF; CDR3 DNA: TGTGCCACCAGCATACCTAGGGGGTACAATGAGCAGTTCTTC
V gene: TRBV7-9; D gene: TRBD2; CDR3 length: 15; J gene: TRBJ2-7; clone size: NA; CDR3 protein: CASSPIAGVSREQYF; CDR3 DNA: TGTGCCAGCAGCCCTATAGCGGGAGTTTCCCGTGAGCAGTACTTC
V gene: TRBV7-8; D gene: NA; CDR3 length: 13; J gene: TRBJ2-7; clone size: NA; CDR3 protein: CASSREPTYEQYF; CDR3 DNA: TGTGCCAGCAGCCGGGAACCCACCTACGAGCAGTACTTC
V gene: TRBV27; D gene: NA; CDR3 length: 14; J gene: TRBJ1-1; clone size: NA; CDR3 protein: CASSLGLGGTEAFF; CDR3 DNA: TGTGCCAGCAGTTTAGGTTTAGGGGGGACTGAAGCTTTCTTT
V gene: TRBV5-1; D gene: TRBD2; CDR3 length: 15; J gene: TRBJ2-1; clone size: NA; CDR3 protein: CASSSGLAGADEQFF; CDR3 DNA: TGCGCCAGCAGCTCGGGACTAGCGGGAGCCGATGAGCAGTTCTTC
V gene: TRBV6-6; D gene: NA; CDR3 length: 13; J gene: TRBJ2-5; clone size: NA; CDR3 protein: CASSWLEKETQYF; CDR3 DNA: TGTGCCAGCAGTTGGCTGGAGAAAGAGACCCAGTACTTC
V gene: TRBV4-1; D gene: NA; CDR3 length: 13; J gene: TRBJ2-1; clone size: NA; CDR3 protein: CASSQDNGNEQFF; CDR3 DNA: TGCGCCAGCAGCCAAGATAACGGGAATGAGCAGTTCTTC
V gene: TRBV6-6; D gene: NA; CDR3 length: 11; J gene: TRBJ2-1; clone size: NA; CDR3 protein: CASSPVGEQFF; CDR3 DNA: TGTGCCAGCAGCCCGGTAGGTGAGCAGTTCTTC
V gene: TRBV30; D gene: NA; CDR3 length: 12; J gene: TRBJ2-1; clone size: NA; CDR3 protein: CAWSVHSNEQFF; CDR3 DNA: TGTGCCTGGAGTGTACACAGCAATGAGCAGTTCTTC
V gene: TRBV4-1; D gene: NA; CDR3 length: 15; J gene: TRBJ1-4; clone size: NA; CDR3 protein: CASSQDSRGNEKLFF; CDR3 DNA: TGCGCCAGCAGCCAAGATAGCAGGGGTAATGAAAAACTGTTTTTT
V gene: TRBV11-2; D gene: NA; CDR3 length: 14; J gene: TRBJ2-5; clone size: once; CDR3 protein: CASSLGLGQETQYF; CDR3 DNA: TGTGCCAGCAGCTTAGGTCTCGGACAAGAGACCCAGTACTTC
V gene: TRBV9; D gene: TRBD1; CDR3 length: 14; J gene: TRBJ2-1; clone size: NA; CDR3 protein: CASSFRTGWDEQFF; CDR3 DNA: TGTGCCAGCAGCTTCCGGACAGGTTGGGATGAGCAGTTCTTC
V gene: TRBV4-3; D gene: NA; CDR3 length: 14; J gene: TRBJ1-1; clone size: NA; CDR3 protein: CASSQGAGWTEAFF; CDR3 DNA: TGCGCCAGCAGCCAAGGGGCGGGGTGGACTGAAGCTTTCTTT
V gene: TRBV6-4; D gene: NA; CDR3 length: 14; J gene: TRBJ1-3; clone size: NA; CDR3 protein: CASSGHLSGNTIYF; CDR3 DNA: TGTGCCAGCTCCGGACACCTCTCTGGAAACACCATATATTTT
V gene: TRBV11-2; D gene: NA; CDR3 length: 11; J gene: TRBJ2-1; clone size: once; CDR3 protein: CASSRRDEQFF; CDR3 DNA: TGTGCCAGCAGCCGACGGGATGAGCAGTTCTTC
V gene: TRBV6-6; D gene: NA; CDR3 length: 14; J gene: TRBJ2-3; clone size: NA; CDR3 protein: CASSGTSSTDTQYF; CDR3 DNA: TGTGCCAGCAGCGGGACTTCTAGCACAGATACGCAGTATTTT
V gene: TRBV7-9; D gene: TRBD2; CDR3 length: 15; J gene: TRBJ2-1; clone size: NA; CDR3 protein: CASSNTGGSYNEQFF; CDR3 DNA: TGTGCCAGCAGCAACACGGGGGGCTCCTACAATGAGCAGTTCTTC
V gene: TRBV9; D gene: TRBD2; CDR3 length: 16; J gene: TRBJ2-1; clone size: once; CDR3 protein: CASSDGGGRPWNEQFF; CDR3 DNA: TGTGCCAGCAGCGACGGCGGCGGGAGGCCGTGGAATGAGCAGTTCTTC
V gene: TRBV2; D gene: NA; CDR3 length: 16; J gene: TRBJ1-1; clone size: NA; CDR3 protein: CASSGLSRAMNTEAFF; CDR3 DNA: TGTGCCAGCAGTGGTTTGAGTAGGGCCATGAACACTGAAGCTTTCTTT
V gene: TRBV11-2; D gene: NA; CDR3 length: 12; J gene: TRBJ2-1; clone size: NA; CDR3 protein: CASSLPGGPLLF; CDR3 DNA: TGTGCCAGCAGCTTGCCGGGGGGCCCGTTGCTCTTC
V gene: TRBV5-1; D gene: NA; CDR3 length: 15; J gene: TRBJ2-3; clone size: NA; CDR3 protein: CASSLAGGITDTQYF; CDR3 DNA: TGCGCCAGCAGCTTGGCGGGTGGGATCACAGATACGCAGTATTTT
V gene: TRBV11-2; D gene: TRBD1; CDR3 length: 16; J gene: TRBJ1-4; clone size: NA; CDR3 protein: CASSPGAGTGNEKLFF; CDR3 DNA: TGTGCCAGCAGCCCAGGGGCCGGGACAGGGAACGAAAAACTGTTTTTT
V gene: TRBV18; D gene: NA; CDR3 length: 14; J gene: TRBJ2-7; clone size: NA; CDR3 protein: CASSPSQNSYEQYF; CDR3 DNA: TGTGCCAGCTCACCATCACAGAATTCCTACGAGCAGTACTTC
V gene: TRBV27; D gene: NA; CDR3 length: 15; J gene: TRBJ1-3; clone size: NA; CDR3 protein: CASSLAQGSGNTIYF; CDR3 DNA: TGTGCCAGCAGTTTAGCCCAGGGTTCCGGAAACACCATATATTTT
V gene: TRBV5-6; D gene: TRBD1; CDR3 length: 14; J gene: TRBJ2-7; clone size: NA; CDR3 protein: CASSFGTDDYEQYF; CDR3 DNA: TGTGCCAGCAGCTTTGGGACAGACGACTACGAGCAGTACTTC
V gene: TRBV7-8; D gene: TRBD2; CDR3 length: 15; J gene: TRBJ2-1; clone size: NA; CDR3 protein: CASSSAGGPYNEQFF; CDR3 DNA: TGTGCCAGCAGCTCAGCGGGAGGGCCCTACAATGAGCAGTTCTTC
V gene: TRBV5-1; D gene: TRBD2; CDR3 length: 16; J gene: TRBJ2-3; clone size: NA; CDR3 protein: CASSLLAGGPADTQYF; CDR3 DNA: TGCGCCAGCAGCTTACTAGCGGGAGGGCCCGCAGATACGCAGTATTTT
V gene: TRBV6-5; D gene: NA; CDR3 length: 13; J gene: TRBJ1-1; clone size: NA; CDR3 protein: CASSYTLGTEAFF; CDR3 DNA: TGTGCCAGCAGTTACACGTTGGGTACTGAAGCTTTCTTT
V gene: TRBV30; D gene: NA; CDR3 length: 12; J gene: TRBJ2-1; clone size: NA; CDR3 protein: CAWSSGYNEQFF; CDR3 DNA: TGTGCCTGGAGTTCGGGATACAATGAGCAGTTCTTC
V gene: TRBV6-4; D gene: TRBD1; CDR3 length: 17; J gene: TRBJ2-6; clone size: NA; CDR3 protein: CASLIGQVPSGANVLTF; CDR3 DNA: TGTGCCAGCCTTATCGGACAGGTCCCCTCTGGGGCCAACGTCCTGACTTTC
V gene: TRBV11-2; D gene: NA; CDR3 length: 14; J gene: TRBJ2-7; clone size: NA; CDR3 protein: CASSLGVGAYEQYF; CDR3 DNA: TGTGCCAGCAGCTTAGGGGTGGGAGCCTACGAGCAGTACTTC
V gene: TRBV27; D gene: TRBD1; CDR3 length: 15; J gene: TRBJ2-4; clone size: NA; CDR3 protein: CASKVVGGAKNIQYF; CDR3 DNA: TGTGCCAGCAAGGTAGTAGGGGGCGCCAAAAACATTCAGTACTTC
V gene: TRBV4-1; D gene: TRBD2; CDR3 length: 15; J gene: TRBJ2-7; clone size: NA; CDR3 protein: CASSQDRRERGEQYF; CDR3 DNA: TGCGCCAGCAGCCAAGATAGGCGGGAGAGGGGCGAGCAGTACTTC
V gene: TRBV2; D gene: TRBD2; CDR3 length: 15; J gene: TRBJ2-1; clone size: NA; CDR3 protein: CASRLAGSSYNEQFF; CDR3 DNA: TGTGCCAGCAGACTAGCGGGGAGCTCCTACAATGAGCAGTTCTTC
V gene: TRBV6-6; D gene: NA; CDR3 length: 14; J gene: TRBJ1-5; clone size: NA; CDR3 protein: CASAVGLNNQPQHF; CDR3 DNA: TGTGCCAGCGCCGTGGGTTTGAACAATCAGCCCCAGCATTTT
V gene: TRBV28; D gene: NA; CDR3 length: 15; J gene: TRBJ1-5; clone size: NA; CDR3 protein: CASSFLWGEGQPQHF; CDR3 DNA: TGTGCCAGCAGTTTCCTCTGGGGGGAGGGTCAGCCCCAGCATTTT
V gene: TRBV5-4; D gene: TRBD2; CDR3 length: 18; J gene: TRBJ2-7; clone size: NA; CDR3 protein: CASSPEGLAGLPGYEQYF; CDR3 DNA: TGTGCCAGCAGCCCAGAGGGACTAGCGGGGCTACCCGGTTACGAGCAGTACTTC
V gene: TRBV5-6; D gene: TRBD1; CDR3 length: 14; J gene: TRBJ2-7; clone size: NA; CDR3 protein: CASSTWTGIGEQYF; CDR3 DNA: TGTGCCAGCAGCACCTGGACAGGGATAGGTGAGCAGTACTTC
V gene: TRBV6-1; D gene: TRBD2; CDR3 length: 13; J gene: TRBJ2-3; clone size: NA; CDR3 protein: CASRGAGTYTQYF; CDR3 DNA: TGTGCCAGCAGGGGAGCGGGAACTTATACGCAGTATTTT
V gene: TRBV25-1; D gene: NA; CDR3 length: 13; J gene: TRBJ2-7; clone size: NA; CDR3 protein: CASSTQALYEQYF; CDR3 DNA: TGTGCCAGCTCCACACAGGCCCTCTACGAGCAGTACTTC
V gene: TRBV25-1; D gene: NA; CDR3 length: 14; J gene: TRBJ2-1; clone size: NA; CDR3 protein: CASSLTVAYNEQFF; CDR3 DNA: TGTGCCAGCAGTCTAACAGTCGCCTACAATGAGCAGTTCTTC
V gene: TRBV9; D gene: NA; CDR3 length: 10; J gene: TRBJ1-3; clone size: NA; CDR3 protein: CASSGNTIYF; CDR3 DNA: TGTGCCAGCAGCGGAAACACCATATATTTT
V gene: TRBV11-2; D gene: NA; CDR3 length: 16; J gene: TRBJ2-7; clone size: NA; CDR3 protein: CASSLLGRERSYEQYF; CDR3 DNA: TGTGCCAGCAGCTTACTAGGCCGGGAACGCTCCTACGAGCAGTACTTC
V gene: TRBV2; D gene: TRBD2; CDR3 length: 16; J gene: TRBJ2-3; clone size: NA; CDR3 protein: CASTPTSGGAQDTQYF; CDR3 DNA: TGTGCCAGCACCCCGACTAGCGGGGGGGCCCAAGATACGCAGTATTTT
V gene: TRBV5-6; D gene: TRBD1; CDR3 length: 16; J gene: TRBJ2-5; clone size: NA; CDR3 protein: CASSLVYRGPQETQYF; CDR3 DNA: TGTGCCAGCAGCTTGGTTTACAGGGGGCCTCAAGAGACCCAGTACTTC
V gene: TRBV7-6; D gene: NA; CDR3 length: 15; J gene: TRBJ2-3; clone size: NA; CDR3 protein: CASSLGAEGPDTQYF; CDR3 DNA: TGTGCCAGCAGCTTAGGTGCAGAAGGGCCAGATACGCAGTATTTT
V gene: TRBV19; D gene: NA; CDR3 length: 14; J gene: TRBJ1-3; clone size: NA; CDR3 protein: CASSLGYGQDTIYF; CDR3 DNA: TGTGCCAGTAGCCTCGGGTATGGCCAAGACACCATATATTTT
V gene: TRBV29-1; D gene: TRBD1; CDR3 length: 16; J gene: TRBJ2-3; clone size: NA; CDR3 protein: CSVEAEDRSYTDTQYF; CDR3 DNA: TGCAGCGTTGAAGCAGAGGACAGGTCATACACAGATACGCAGTATTTT
V gene: TRBV5-1; D gene: TRBD2; CDR3 length: 18; J gene: TRBJ2-2; clone size: NA; CDR3 protein: CASSPGLAGAANTGELFF; CDR3 DNA: TGCGCCAGCAGTCCCGGACTAGCGGGAGCCGCGAACACCGGGGAGCTGTTTTTT
V gene: TRBV5-1; D gene: NA; CDR3 length: 13; J gene: TRBJ1-1; clone size: NA; CDR3 protein: CASSFESVTEAFF; CDR3 DNA: TGCGCCAGCAGCTTCGAGTCCGTCACTGAAGCTTTCTTT
V gene: TRBV6-1; D gene: TRBD2; CDR3 length: 14; J gene: TRBJ2-3; clone size: NA; CDR3 protein: CASSYSGNTDTQYF; CDR3 DNA: TGTGCCAGCAGTTATAGCGGGAACACAGATACGCAGTATTTT
V gene: TRBV12-5; D gene: TRBD1; CDR3 length: 14; J gene: TRBJ1-2; clone size: NA; CDR3 protein: CASGFATGNYGYTF; CDR3 DNA: TGTGCTAGTGGTTTTGCGACAGGGAACTATGGCTACACCTTC
V gene: TRBV11-2; D gene: NA; CDR3 length: 14; J gene: TRBJ1-1; clone size: NA; CDR3 protein: CASSLWQKNTEAFF; CDR3 DNA: TGTGCCAGCAGCTTGTGGCAAAAAAACACTGAAGCTTTCTTT
V gene: TRBV27; D gene: NA; CDR3 length: 15; J gene: TRBJ1-5; clone size: NA; CDR3 protein: CASNIRGGSNQPQHF; CDR3 DNA: TGTGCCAGCAACATACGCGGGGGTAGCAATCAGCCCCAGCATTTT
V gene: TRBV29-1; D gene: NA; CDR3 length: 13; J gene: TRBJ2-7; clone size: NA; CDR3 protein: CSVEGAGGYEQYF; CDR3 DNA: TGCAGCGTTGAGGGGGCAGGGGGGTACGAGCAGTACTTC